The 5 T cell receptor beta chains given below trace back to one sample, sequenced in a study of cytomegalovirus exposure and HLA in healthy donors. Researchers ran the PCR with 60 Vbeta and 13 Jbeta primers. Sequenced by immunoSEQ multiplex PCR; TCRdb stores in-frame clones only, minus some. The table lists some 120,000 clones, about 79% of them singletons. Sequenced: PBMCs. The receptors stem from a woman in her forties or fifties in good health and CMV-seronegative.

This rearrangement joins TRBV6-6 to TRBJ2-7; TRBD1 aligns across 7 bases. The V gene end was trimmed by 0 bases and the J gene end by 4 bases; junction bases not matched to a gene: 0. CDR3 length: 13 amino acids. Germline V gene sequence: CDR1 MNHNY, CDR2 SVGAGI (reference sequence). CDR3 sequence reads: CASSYSTGYEQYF. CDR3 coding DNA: TGTGCCAGCAGTTACTCGACAGGGTACGAGCAGTACTTC.

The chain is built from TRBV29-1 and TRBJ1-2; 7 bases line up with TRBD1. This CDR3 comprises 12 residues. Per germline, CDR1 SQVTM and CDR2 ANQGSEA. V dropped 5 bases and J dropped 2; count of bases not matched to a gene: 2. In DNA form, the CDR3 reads TGCAGCGTTCAGACAGGGAACTATGGCTACACCTTC. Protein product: CSVQTGNYGYTF.

In DNA, the CDR3 is TGTGCCAGCAGCCCCTCGGGACTAGTATCTGGCGAGCAGTACTTC. Translating gives CASSPSGLVSGEQYF. This chain uses TRBV5-8 with TRBJ2-7; 8 nucleotides match TRBD2. The CDR3 is made up of 15 amino acids. With 4 bases clipped from V and 6 bases from J, the junction kept 12 bases outside the gene matches. Looked up from germline, CDR1 is SGHTS and CDR2 is YDEGEE.

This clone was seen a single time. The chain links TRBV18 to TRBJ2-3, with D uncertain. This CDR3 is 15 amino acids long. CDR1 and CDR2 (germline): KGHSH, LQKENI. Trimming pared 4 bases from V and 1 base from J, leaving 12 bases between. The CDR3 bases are TGTGCCAGCTCACTTCGTGCGGAACGCACAGATACGCAGTATTTT. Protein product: CASSLRAERTDTQYF.

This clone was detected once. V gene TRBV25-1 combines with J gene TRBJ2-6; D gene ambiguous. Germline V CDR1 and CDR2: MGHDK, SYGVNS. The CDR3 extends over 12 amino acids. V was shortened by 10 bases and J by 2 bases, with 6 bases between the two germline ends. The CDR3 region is CATYAGANVLTF. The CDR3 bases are TGTGCCACCTACGCTGGGGCCAACGTCCTGACTTTC.